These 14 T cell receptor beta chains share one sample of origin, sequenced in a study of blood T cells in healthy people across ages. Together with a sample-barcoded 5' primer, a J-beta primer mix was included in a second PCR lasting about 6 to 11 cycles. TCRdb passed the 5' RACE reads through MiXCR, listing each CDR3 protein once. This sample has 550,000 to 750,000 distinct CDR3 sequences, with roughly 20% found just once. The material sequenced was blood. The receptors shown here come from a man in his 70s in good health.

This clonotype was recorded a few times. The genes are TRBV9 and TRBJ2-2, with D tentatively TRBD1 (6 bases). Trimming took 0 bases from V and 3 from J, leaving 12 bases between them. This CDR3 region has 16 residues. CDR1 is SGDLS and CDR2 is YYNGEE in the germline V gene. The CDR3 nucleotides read TGTGCCAGCAGCGTAGCTTGGACAGTTGACACCGGGGAGCTGTTTTTT. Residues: CASSVAWTVDTGELFF.

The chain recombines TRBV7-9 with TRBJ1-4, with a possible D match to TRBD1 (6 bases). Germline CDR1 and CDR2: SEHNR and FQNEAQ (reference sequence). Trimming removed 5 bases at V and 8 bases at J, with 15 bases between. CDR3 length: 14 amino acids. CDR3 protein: CASSRSVGGEKLFF. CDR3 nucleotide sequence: TGTGCCAGCAGCCGGTCGGTAGGGGGAGAAAAACTGTTTTTT.

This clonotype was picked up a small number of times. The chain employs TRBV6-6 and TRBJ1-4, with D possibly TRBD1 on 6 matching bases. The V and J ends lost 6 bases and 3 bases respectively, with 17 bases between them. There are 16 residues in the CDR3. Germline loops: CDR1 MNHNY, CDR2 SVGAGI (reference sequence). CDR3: CASRQSGARANEKLFF. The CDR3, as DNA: TGTGCCAGCAGGCAATCGGGGGCGCGAGCTAATGAAAAACTGTTTTTT.

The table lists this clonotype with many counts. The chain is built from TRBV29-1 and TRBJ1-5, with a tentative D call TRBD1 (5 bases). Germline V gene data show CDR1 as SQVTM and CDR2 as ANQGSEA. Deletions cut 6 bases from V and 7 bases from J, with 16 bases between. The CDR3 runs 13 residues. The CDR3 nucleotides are TGCAGCGTCACGGGGGGGGAGAGGCAGCCCCAGCATTTT. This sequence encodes CSVTGGERQPQHF.

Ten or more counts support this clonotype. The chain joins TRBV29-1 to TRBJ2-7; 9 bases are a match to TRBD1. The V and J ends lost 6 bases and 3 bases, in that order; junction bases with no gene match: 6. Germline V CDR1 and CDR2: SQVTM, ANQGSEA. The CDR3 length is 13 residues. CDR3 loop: CSVAGQGNYEQYF. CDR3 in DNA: TGCAGCGTCGCGGGACAGGGAAACTACGAGCAGTACTTC.

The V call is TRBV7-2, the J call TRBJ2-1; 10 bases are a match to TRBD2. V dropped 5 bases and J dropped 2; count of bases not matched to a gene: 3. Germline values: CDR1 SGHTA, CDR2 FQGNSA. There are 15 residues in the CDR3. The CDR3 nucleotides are TGTGCCAGCAGCGTTAGCGGGAGGCCCTACAATGAGCAGTTCTTC. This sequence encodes CASSVSGRPYNEQFF.

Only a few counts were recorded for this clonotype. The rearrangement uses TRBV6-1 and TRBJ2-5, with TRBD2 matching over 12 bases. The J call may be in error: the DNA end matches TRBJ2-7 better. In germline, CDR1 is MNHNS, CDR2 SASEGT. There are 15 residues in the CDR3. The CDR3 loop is CASSGTSGNVYEQYF. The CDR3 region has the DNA TGTGCCAGCAGTGGGACTAGCGGGAATGTCTACGAGCAGTACTTC.

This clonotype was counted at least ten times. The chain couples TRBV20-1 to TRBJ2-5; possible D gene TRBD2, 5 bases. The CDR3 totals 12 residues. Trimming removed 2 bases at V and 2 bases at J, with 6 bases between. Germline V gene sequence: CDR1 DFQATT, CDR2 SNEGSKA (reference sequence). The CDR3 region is CSARSGQETQYF. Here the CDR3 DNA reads TGCAGTGCTAGATCGGGACAAGAGACCCAGTACTTC.

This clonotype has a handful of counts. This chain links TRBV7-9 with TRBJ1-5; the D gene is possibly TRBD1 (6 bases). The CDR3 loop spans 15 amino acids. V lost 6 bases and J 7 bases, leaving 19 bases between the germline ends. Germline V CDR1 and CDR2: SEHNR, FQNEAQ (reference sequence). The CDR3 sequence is CASSPPTGPIQPQHF. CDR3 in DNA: TGTGCCAGCAGTCCTCCCACAGGGCCGATACAGCCCCAGCATTTT.

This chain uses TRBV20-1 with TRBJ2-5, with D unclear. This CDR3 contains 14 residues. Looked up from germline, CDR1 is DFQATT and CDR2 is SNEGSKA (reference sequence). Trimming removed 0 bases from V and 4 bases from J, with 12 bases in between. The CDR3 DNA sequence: TGCAGTGCTAGAGATAGTCTTGGCGGAGAGACCCAGTACTTC. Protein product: CSARDSLGGETQYF.

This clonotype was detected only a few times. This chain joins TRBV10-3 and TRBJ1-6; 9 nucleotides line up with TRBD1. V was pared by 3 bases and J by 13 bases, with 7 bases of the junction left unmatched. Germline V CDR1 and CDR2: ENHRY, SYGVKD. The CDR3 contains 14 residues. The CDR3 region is CAISESGQGTPLHF. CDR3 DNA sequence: TGTGCCATCAGTGAAAGTGGACAGGGGACCCCCCTCCACTTT.

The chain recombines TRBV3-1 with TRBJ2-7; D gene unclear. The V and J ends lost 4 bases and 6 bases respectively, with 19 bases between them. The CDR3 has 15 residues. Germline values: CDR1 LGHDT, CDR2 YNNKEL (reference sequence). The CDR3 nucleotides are TGTGCCAGCAGCCCGCTCCGGAATGGACCCCCCGAGCAGTACTTC. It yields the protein CASSPLRNGPPEQYF.

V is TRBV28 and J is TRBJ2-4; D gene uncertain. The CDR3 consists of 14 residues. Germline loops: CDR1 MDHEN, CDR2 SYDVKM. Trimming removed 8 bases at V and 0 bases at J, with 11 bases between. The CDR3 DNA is TGTGCCAGCGTTAGGGCACTAGCCAAAAACATTCAGTACTTC. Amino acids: CASVRALAKNIQYF.

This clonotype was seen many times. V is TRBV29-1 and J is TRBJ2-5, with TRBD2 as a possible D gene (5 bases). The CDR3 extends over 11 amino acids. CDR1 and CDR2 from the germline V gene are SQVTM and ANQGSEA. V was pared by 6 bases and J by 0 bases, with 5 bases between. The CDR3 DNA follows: TGCAGCGTAGCGGACCAAGAGACCCAGTACTTC. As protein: CSVADQETQYF.